A selection of T cell receptor beta chains follows, all from one sample in a study of cytomegalovirus exposure and HLA in healthy donors. The table came from immunoSEQ multiplex PCR; TCRdb's copy has only in-frame clones and leaves some out. The data show under 90,000 clones, with approximately 70% seen just once and about 8.9% held by the top ten. Source material: PBMCs. All receptors derive from a woman aged 50 to 65 in good health and CMV-seropositive. CDR3s include the opening cysteine and the closing phenylalanine or tryptophan. A D gene is named only where the DNA matches it firmly. Clone size is given for some rows only: seen once, a few or many times, or a class if the clone is expanded.

j_call d_call v_call clone_size cdr3_nt cdr3_aa
TRBJ1-5 TRBD1 TRBV9 . TGTGCCAGCAGCGTAGGGGGACAGGGCGACCGTCAGCCCCAGCATTTT CASSVGGQGDRQPQHF
TRBJ2-3 . TRBV5-1 . TGCGCCAGCAGCTTGGGACAGGCAGATACGCAGTATTTT CASSLGQADTQYF
TRBJ1-2 . TRBV12-5 few TGTGCTAGTGGTTTGGACACGGCAGGCTATGGCTACACCTTC CASGLDTAGYGYTF
TRBJ2-3 TRBD2 TRBV7-2 . TGTGCCAGCAGCTTAGAAGCGGGGACTAGCGGAAACAAGGATACGCAGTATTTT CASSLEAGTSGNKDTQYF
TRBJ2-3 TRBD1 TRBV28 few TGTGCCAGCACCAAACAGGGGGCGCCCCCAGATACGCAGTATTTT CASTKQGAPPDTQYF
TRBJ2-7 . TRBV18 . TGTGCCAGCTCACCACCGGGGCAGGGTCCCTACGAGCAGTACTTC CASSPPGQGPYEQYF
TRBJ1-3 . TRBV4-1 few TGCGCCAGCAGCCAAGATCCTCAGGTCGGGGCTGGAAACACCATATATTTT CASSQDPQVGAGNTIYF
TRBJ1-5 . TRBV9 few TGTGCCAGCAGCGGACCAGGGAGCAATCAGCCCCAGCATTTT CASSGPGSNQPQHF
TRBJ2-5 TRBD1 TRBV10-2 . TGCGCCAGCGGTAGGACAGGTTGGGAGCAAGAGACCCAGTACTTC CASGRTGWEQETQYF
TRBJ1-2 TRBD1 TRBV28 . TGTGCCAGCCCCAGCCCTGGACAGGGAATGAAGGGCTACACCTTC CASPSPGQGMKGYTF
TRBJ1-1 TRBD1 TRBV2 few TGTGCCGGGACAGGGTTTGGTCGAACTGAAGCTTTCTTT CAGTGFGRTEAFF
TRBJ2-3 TRBD2 TRBV10-3 . TGTGCCATCAACAATGGCGGGAGGGAGGAGTATTTT CAINNGGREEYF
TRBJ2-3 TRBD2 TRBV19 . TGTGCCACCTCTTCAGCGGGAGGTTTAGATACGCAGTATTTT CATSSAGGLDTQYF
TRBJ1-2 TRBD1 TRBV6-5 . TGTGCCAGCAGATCGGACAGGGTGAATGGCTACACCTTC CASRSDRVNGYTF
TRBJ2-1 TRBD2 TRBV2 . TGTGCCAGCGTGAAGACTAGCGGATACAATGAGCAGTTCTTC CASVKTSGYNEQFF
TRBJ2-7 TRBD1 TRBV18 . TGTGCCAGCTCACCTCAAGGGACAGGGGGGGACGAGCAGTACTTC CASSPQGTGGDEQYF
TRBJ2-7 TRBD2 TRBV30 . TGTGCCTGGAGTATAGCGGGAGGTGTCTACGAGCAGTACTTC CAWSIAGGVYEQYF
TRBJ2-7 . TRBV4-2 . TGTGCCAGCAGCCAAGATGGTCAGGGATTTCCCTACGAGCAGTACTTC CASSQDGQGFPYEQYF
TRBJ2-3 TRBD1 TRBV11-3 few TGTGCCAGCAGCTACACAGGGGTCCCCTACACAGATACGCAGTATTTT CASSYTGVPYTDTQYF
TRBJ2-2 TRBD2 TRBV18 . TGTGCCAGCTCACCCCCTAGCGGGGGAAACACCGGGGAGCTGTTTTTT CASSPPSGGNTGELFF
TRBJ2-6 . TRBV9 . TGTGCCAGCAGCGTCCTCACGGGTGGCGCCGTCCTGACTTTC CASSVLTGGAVLTF
TRBJ1-2 . TRBV6-5 . TGTGCCAGCAGTTACGATGGACAGTATGGCTACACCTTC CASSYDGQYGYTF
TRBJ1-2 . TRBV11-2 . TGTGCCAGCAGCCCTCAGGGTATCTATGGCTACACCTTC CASSPQGIYGYTF